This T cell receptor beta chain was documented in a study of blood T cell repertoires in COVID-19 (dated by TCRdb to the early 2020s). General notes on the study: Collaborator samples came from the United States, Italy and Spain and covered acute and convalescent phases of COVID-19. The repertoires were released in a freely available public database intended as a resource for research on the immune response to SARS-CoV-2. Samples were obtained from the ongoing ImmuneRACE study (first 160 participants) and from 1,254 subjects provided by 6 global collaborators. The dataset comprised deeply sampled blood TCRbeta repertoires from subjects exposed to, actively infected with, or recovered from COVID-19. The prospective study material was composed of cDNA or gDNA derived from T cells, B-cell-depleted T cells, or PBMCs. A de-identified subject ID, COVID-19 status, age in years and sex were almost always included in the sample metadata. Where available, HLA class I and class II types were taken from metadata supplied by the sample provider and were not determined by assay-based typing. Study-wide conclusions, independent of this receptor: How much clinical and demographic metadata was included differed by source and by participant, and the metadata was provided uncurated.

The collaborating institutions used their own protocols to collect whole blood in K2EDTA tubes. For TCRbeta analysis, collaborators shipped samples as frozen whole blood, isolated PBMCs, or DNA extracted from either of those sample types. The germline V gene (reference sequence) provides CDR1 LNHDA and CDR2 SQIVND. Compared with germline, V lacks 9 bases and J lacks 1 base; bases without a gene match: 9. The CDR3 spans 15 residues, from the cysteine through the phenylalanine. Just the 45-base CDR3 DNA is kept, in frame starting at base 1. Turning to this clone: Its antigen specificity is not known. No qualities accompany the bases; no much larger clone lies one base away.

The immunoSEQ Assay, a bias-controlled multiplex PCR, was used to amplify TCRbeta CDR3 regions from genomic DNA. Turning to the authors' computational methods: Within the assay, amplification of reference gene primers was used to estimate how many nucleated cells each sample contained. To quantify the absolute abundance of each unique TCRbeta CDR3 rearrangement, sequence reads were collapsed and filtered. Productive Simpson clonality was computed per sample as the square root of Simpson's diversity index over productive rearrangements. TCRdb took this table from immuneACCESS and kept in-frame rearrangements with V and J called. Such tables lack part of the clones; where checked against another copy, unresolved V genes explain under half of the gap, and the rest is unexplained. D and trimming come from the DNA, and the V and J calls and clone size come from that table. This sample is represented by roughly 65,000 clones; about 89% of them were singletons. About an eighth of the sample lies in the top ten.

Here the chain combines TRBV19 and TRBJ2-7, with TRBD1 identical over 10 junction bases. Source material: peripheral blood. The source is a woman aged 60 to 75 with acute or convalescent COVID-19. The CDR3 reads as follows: CASRMGQGISYEQYF. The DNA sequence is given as TGTGCCAGCCGGATGGGACAGGGGATTTCCTACGAGCAGTACTTC.